This T cell receptor (beta chain) was profiled in a study of blood T cells in healthy people across ages. Study-level background: Researchers report that template switching captured about one barcoded beta molecule per two T cells. General observations from the study: Because donor CMV status was unknown, expanded clonotype changes were possibly confounded.

Next came a second PCR, run for about 7 to 12 cycles, which used a sample-barcoded 5' primer along with a J-beta primer mix. Each of the cDNA molecules was tagged by a template-switch adaptor with 12 random nucleotides. TCRdb re-called the 5' RACE reads with MiXCR, one entry per CDR3 protein. In the table there are some 1.8 million distinct CDR3 sequences, approximately 39% of which are singletons. Of note for this clonotype: Its target is unknown.

The CDR3 loop spans 13 amino acids. Germline V gene sequence: CDR1 MNHEY, CDR2 SMNVEV (reference sequence). V was shortened by 4 bases and J by 8 bases, with 14 bases between the two germline ends. Sequencing was performed on blood. The TCR sequence derives from a human donor in good health. The chain combines TRBV27 with TRBJ1-2, with D tentatively TRBD1 (6 bases). The CDR3 loop is CASSSAAGVGYTF. For the CDR3, the DNA is TGTGCCAGCAGTTCCGCAGCAGGGGTCGGCTACACCTTC.